The clone carrying this T cell receptor (beta chain) was detected only a few times. Its antigen is not identified. This sample was included in a study of identical twins. The study's findings and limits: The models gave estimates that fell short of the out-of-frame TCR alpha sharing seen in monozygotic twins. Excess sharing by twins proved weaker in beta out-of-frame sequences.

The CDR3 contains 15 residues. V was shortened by 3 bases and J by 2 bases, with 11 bases between the two germline ends. With no exceptions, donors were healthy Caucasians. TCRdb fed the 5' RACE reads into MiXCR, producing one record per CDR3 protein. The top ten clones hold more than 0.25% of a sample with 1.5 million to 2 million distinct CDR3 sequences, under 35% of them seen once. The TCR comes from a newborn girl in good health. V and J are TRBV12-3 or TRBV12-4 and TRBJ1-3, with D hard to call. Material: cord blood. CDR3 region: CASSLAQRPGNTIYF. CDR3 nucleotide sequence: TGTGCCAGCAGTTTGGCGCAGCGTCCTGGAAACACCATATATTTT.